This entry concerns a single T cell receptor beta chain. These data are taken from a study of technical replicates of blood from a handful of donors. Using immunoSEQ multiplex PCR, the repertoire was profiled, and TCRdb retains in-frame clones only, with some absent. Of 90,000 to 100,000 clones listed, roughly 95% were seen once; the top ten hold approximately 0.36%. This CDR3 has 14 residues. CDR1 and CDR2 (germline): LNHDA, SQIVND (reference sequence). V was pared by 1 base and J by 3 bases, with 7 bases between. This receptor was identified in a human donor in good health. The chain carries TRBV19 and TRBJ2-1; D gene uncertain. The sequenced sample was T cells isolated from PBMCs. The CDR3 nucleotides are TGTGCCAGTAGTATAGGAAACATCTACAATGAGCAGTTCTTC. Translated: CASSIGNIYNEQFF.